Shown below are 22 T cell receptor beta chains from a single sample sequenced in a study of cytomegalovirus exposure and HLA in healthy donors. The PCR ran on 60 Vbeta and 13 Jbeta primers. The table came from immunoSEQ multiplex PCR; TCRdb's copy has only in-frame clones and leaves some out. The sample shows approximately 110,000 clones, 65% to 80% of them seen only once. The sequenced material came from PBMCs. The receptor source for this set is a male donor in good health and CMV-seronegative.

This sequence joins TRBV19 and TRBJ1-1, with D maybe TRBD1 (5 bases). This CDR3 is 17 amino acids long. The ends were cut back, 7 bases at V and 6 bases at J, with 27 bases in the middle. Germline lookup yields CDR1 LNHDA and CDR2 SQIVND (reference sequence). The CDR3 DNA follows: TGTGCCAGTACCGGGGTCGGGCGGGGACCCGGGTTTCCTGAAGCTTTCTTT. Its protein product is CASTGVGRGPGFPEAFF.

This sequence joins TRBV5-4 and TRBJ2-5; D is ambiguous. The CDR3 covers 15 residues. Looked up from germline, CDR1 is SGHNT and CDR2 is YYREEE (reference sequence). Trimming removed 2 bases at V and 5 bases at J, with 16 bases between. For the CDR3, the DNA is TGTGCCAGCAGCTTTTTTGGGCGCTCACGGGAGACCCAGTACTTC. The encoded protein is CASSFFGRSRETQYF.

The rearrangement uses TRBV7-9 and TRBJ2-7; a possible D gene is TRBD2 (6 bases). CDR3 length equals 14 residues. Germline V gene sequence: CDR1 SEHNR, CDR2 FQNEAQ (reference sequence). Deletions cut 5 bases from V and 0 bases from J, with 11 bases between. CDR3 DNA: TGTGCCAGCAGCCCGCTAGCGCGCTCCTACGAGCAGTACTTC. Amino acids: CASSPLARSYEQYF.

Only a few counts were recorded for this clone. The chain has TRBV2 and TRBJ1-1; perhaps TRBD1 as D (5 bases). The V end was cut by 5 bases, the J end by 5 bases, with 15 bases between. The length of the CDR3 is 14 residues. Germline lookup yields CDR1 SNHLY and CDR2 FYNNEI. CDR3 bases: TGTGCCAGCAGTTCACCGCAGGGAGGGACTGAAGCTTTCTTT. It is translated as CASSSPQGGTEAFF.

The J gene is TRBJ2-4, the V gene TRBV30; D unclear. The germline V gene has CDR1 GTSNPN and CDR2 SVGIG (reference sequence). Trimming stripped 3 bases from V and 1 base from J, with 10 bases between. This CDR3 contains 14 residues. The CDR3 nucleotides are TGTGCCTGGAGGCCAGGTTGGGCCAAAAACATTCAGTACTTC. Translating it yields CAWRPGWAKNIQYF.

This rearrangement joins TRBV27 to TRBJ2-1; a possible D gene is TRBD2 (6 bases). The V end lost 5 bases, the J end lost 3 bases, and 20 bases lay between the germline ends. The CDR3 loop spans 17 amino acids. Germline CDR1 and CDR2: MNHEY and SMNVEV (reference sequence). CDR3 in DNA: TGTGCCAGCAGTAATATCGGCTCTGGGGGGATCTACAATGAGCAGTTCTTC. This encodes CASSNIGSGGIYNEQFF.

This sequence joins TRBV7-6 and TRBJ1-1; 8 bases line up with TRBD1. Germline V gene sequence: CDR1 SGHVS, CDR2 FNYEAQ. The junction had 10 bases not matched to a gene; V was cut back by 4 bases and J by 3 bases. The CDR3 consists of 16 residues. Here the CDR3 reads CASSSNRGLPHTEAFF. CDR3 bases: TGTGCCAGCAGCTCGAACAGGGGGTTACCTCACACTGAAGCTTTCTTT.

V and J are TRBV7-2 and TRBJ1-4; 8 bases are shared with TRBD1. V shed 4 bases, J shed 7 bases, and the junction held 5 bases outside the gene matches. Per germline, CDR1 SGHTA and CDR2 FQGNSA. The CDR3 totals 14 residues. In nucleotides, the CDR3 is TGTGCCAGCAGCTCAGGGGGCCCCGGTGAAAAACTGTTTTTT. Translation gives CASSSGGPGEKLFF.

The J gene is TRBJ2-2, the V gene TRBV7-2, with a weak D call TRBD2 (6 bases). This CDR3 spans 14 amino acids. CDR1 and CDR2 (germline): SGHTA, FQGNSA. V gave up 1 base and J gave up 7 bases, with 10 bases separating them. Written as DNA, the CDR3 is TGTGCCAGCAGCTTAGTGCGGGGAAACGGGGAGCTGTTTTTT. Residues: CASSLVRGNGELFF.

This chain links TRBV7-9 with TRBJ2-3; 8 bases match TRBD1. J was trimmed by 8 bases and V by 6 bases; bases with no gene match: 16. In germline, CDR1 is SEHNR, CDR2 FQNEAQ (reference sequence). The CDR3 is made up of 16 amino acids. For the CDR3, the DNA is TGTGCCAGCAGTCCCCCCGAGGCAGGGGGCCCAGGTACGCAGTATTTT. Residues: CASSPPEAGGPGTQYF.

DNA for the CDR3: TGCGCCAGCAGCTTCGGGCAGGGTGGCGATGAGCAGTTCTTC. Translated: CASSFGQGGDEQFF. The chain links TRBV5-1 to TRBJ2-1; tentatively, D is TRBD1 (5 bases). Trimming shortened V by 2 bases and J by 8 bases, and 14 bases separated the two germline ends. CDR1 is SGHRS and CDR2 is YFSETQ in the germline V gene. The CDR3 is 14 amino acids.

The V and J genes are TRBV9 and TRBJ2-7; 8 bases match TRBD1. The CDR3 contains 14 residues. V trimming: 3 bases; J trimming: 5 bases; junction bases outside the gene matches: 7. Per germline, CDR1 SGDLS and CDR2 YYNGEE. The CDR3 protein is CASSGDRRVHEQYF. The CDR3 DNA follows: TGTGCCAGCAGCGGGGACAGGAGGGTCCACGAGCAGTACTTC.

The chain links TRBV6-1 to TRBJ2-7; TRBD1 might be the D (5 bases). Looked up from germline, CDR1 is MNHNS and CDR2 is SASEGT. The length of the CDR3 is 15 residues. Trimming removed 8 bases from V and 1 base from J, with 18 bases in between. The CDR3 protein is CASRPLPAGSYEQYF. Here the CDR3 DNA reads TGTGCCAGCCGCCCCCTACCCGCAGGGTCCTACGAGCAGTACTTC.

This clone showed up just once. The CDR3 is CASSLDPSGTYNEQFF. The CDR3 nucleotides are TGCGCCAGCAGCCTAGATCCTAGCGGAACCTACAATGAGCAGTTCTTC. V and J are TRBV5-1 and TRBJ2-1; the match to TRBD2 covers 7 bases. The CDR3 runs to 16 residues. The ends lost 4 bases at V and 2 bases at J; junction bases unmatched: 9. Germline assignment: CDR1 SGHRS and CDR2 YFSETQ.

The chain is built from TRBV4-2 and TRBJ1-2; maybe TRBD1 (5 bases). This CDR3 is 13 amino acids long. Germline CDR1 and CDR2: LGHNA and YNFKEQ. Trimming shortened V by 0 bases and J by 8 bases, and 10 bases separated the two germline ends. The CDR3 is CASSQDPGYGYTF. The CDR3 DNA follows: TGTGCCAGCAGCCAAGATCCAGGGTACGGCTACACCTTC.

The chain uses TRBV19 and TRBJ2-7; 7 bases map to TRBD2. V lost 5 bases to trimming and J lost 9 bases; unmatched junction nucleotides: 10. Germline CDR1 and CDR2: LNHDA and SQIVND (reference sequence). This CDR3 region has 13 residues. This CDR3 is CASSARGLEVQYF. The CDR3 DNA follows: TGTGCCAGTAGTGCCCGTGGACTAGAGGTGCAGTACTTC. Full variable domain (remainder filled in from reference TRBV19 and TRBJ2-7): DGGITQSPKYLFRKEGQNVTLSCEQNLNHDAMYWYRQDPGQGLRLIYYSQIVNDFQKGDIAEGYSVSREKKESFPLTVTSAQKNPTAFYLCASSARGLEVQYFGPGTRLTVT.

The CDR3 bases are TGTGCCAGCAGCTTGTCTGCTATCATACCAGATACGCAGTATTTT. This sequence encodes CASSLSAIIPDTQYF. The rearrangement uses TRBV7-9 and TRBJ2-3; D is unclear. The CDR3 has 15 residues. Trimming took off 3 bases at V and 4 bases at J, with 14 bases between the two ends. The germline CDR1 and CDR2 sequences are SEHNR and FQNEAQ (reference sequence).

This clone was recorded a few times. CDR3 sequence reads: CASSPPWGWREQPQHF. The CDR3 DNA is TGTGCCAGCAGTCCCCCCTGGGGGTGGAGGGAACAGCCCCAGCATTTT. The chain joins TRBV28 to TRBJ1-5; weak D call: TRBD1 (5 bases). This CDR3 contains 16 residues. V was pared by 5 bases and J by 7 bases, with 21 bases between. Germline assignment: CDR1 MDHEN and CDR2 SYDVKM.

The sample holds a few counts of this clone. The CDR3 nucleotides read TGTGCCAGCAGCCCGGAACAGGGTTTGCCTGACGAGCAGTACTTC. Amino acid sequence: CASSPEQGLPDEQYF. The J gene is TRBJ2-7, the V gene TRBV27; a weak D match, TRBD1 (6 bases). In germline, CDR1 is MNHEY, CDR2 SMNVEV (reference sequence). The CDR3 consists of 15 residues. V was pared by 6 bases and J by 5 bases, with 20 bases between.

J is TRBJ2-7 and V is TRBV2; the match to TRBD1 covers 7 bases. Trimming took 7 bases from V and 5 from J; bases not matched to a gene: 11. This CDR3 spans 14 amino acids. From germline, CDR1 is SNHLY and CDR2 FYNNEI. CDR3 bases: TGTGCCAGCATTCAAAGTCGGACAGGTGACGAGCAGTACTTC. Protein sequence: CASIQSRTGDEQYF.

The chain joins TRBV14 to TRBJ2-7, with a possible D match to TRBD2 (5 bases). The V gene's germline CDR1 is SGHDN and CDR2 FVKESK. V lost 5 bases and J 3 bases, leaving 14 bases between the germline ends. The CDR3 is made up of 14 amino acids. The CDR3 here is CASSTGMRLYEQYF. CDR3 bases: TGTGCCAGCAGCACGGGGATGAGACTCTACGAGCAGTACTTC.

The CDR3 DNA reads as TGTGCCAGCAGCGGCCGCGGGAGGGCCGCCGGGGAGCTGTTTTTT. Its protein product is CASSGRGRAAGELFF. This rearrangement joins TRBV28 to TRBJ2-2, with 9 positions matching TRBD2. V trimming: 6 bases; J trimming: 6 bases; junction bases outside the gene matches: 8. This CDR3 is built from 15 residues. CDR1 is MDHEN and CDR2 is SYDVKM in the germline V gene.